This TCR beta chain was captured in a study of OX40 agonist ivuxolimab in advanced cancers. The study in broad terms: Ivuxolimab was a fully human IgG2 agonistic monoclonal antibody targeting the costimulatory receptor OX40 (CD134). Intravenous ivuxolimab was administered to patients every 2 weeks at six dose levels: 0.01, 0.1, 0.3, 1.5, 3 and 10 mg/kg. In the dose-escalation cohort, more than 80% of patients were male, and the mean age was roughly 60 years with a range of roughly 23 to 90. The paper covers the monotherapy dose-escalation part of the phase I ivuxolimab trial, which included N ≈ 57 patients. Patients were allowed to have had prior anti-PD-1, anti-PD-L1 or anti-CTLA-4 therapy, and 40% of the dose-escalation patients had been treated with checkpoint inhibitors. Of the approximately 50 dose-escalation patients, hepatocellular carcinoma was present in 19, melanoma in roughly 15, renal cell carcinoma in 9 and head and neck cancer in 9. Peripheral TCRbeta sequencing was intended to test whether TCR sequence diversity was altered and clonal T-cell expansion was caused by ivuxolimab. Partial responses occurred in three dose-escalation patients, of whom one had hepatocellular carcinoma and two had cutaneous melanoma.

The trial excluded patients who had a history of autoimmune disease or who were on systemic immunosuppression. In every dose cohort, peripheral blood was drawn for TCR sequencing at baseline, cycle 4 day 1, and cycle 7 day 1. The samples were taken from a phase I, first-in-human, multicenter, open-label dose-escalation trial of ivuxolimab. Adults with locally advanced or metastatic melanoma, renal cell carcinoma, hepatocellular carcinoma or head and neck squamous cell carcinoma were enrolled in the trial. CD4+ and CD8+ T cells were sorted separately from peripheral blood before TCR sequencing. A note on this clone: Its antigen specificity is not known. No clone much larger than this one lies a single base away; base qualities are absent.

There are 15 amino acids in the CDR3, from cysteine to phenylalanine inclusive. The DNA shown is the 45-base CDR3, in frame from base 1. The germline V gene specifies MDHEN as CDR1 and SYDVKM as CDR2. V is cut by 0 bases and J by 0 bases, and the space between the germline ends is 6 bases. The research as a whole found: At doses from 0.1 to 3.0 mg/kg, clonal expansion was seen in both CD4+ and CD8+ blood T cells between baseline and week 6. After ivuxolimab, CD8+ T cells had more expanded clones than CD4+ T cells on average. In the 0.1-3.0 mg/kg groups, partial responders were among the patients with the lowest normalized peripheral clonal expansion, particularly in CD8+ T cells. The antigen specificity of the clonally expanded peripheral T cells was not determined. Low levels of normalized T-cell clonal expansion were also seen in some patients who did not respond.

For sequencing of the TCRbeta CDR3 region, genomic DNA was extracted from the sorted cells. The immunoSEQ Assay was used to sequence the TCRbeta CDR3 regions. TCRdb mirrors the immuneACCESS table, restricted to in-frame sequences. Some clones are absent from its copies; in checked studies, under half trace to an unresolved V gene, and the reason for the others is unknown. The sample records about 42,000 clones, 82% of which are singletons. 23% of the sample is held by the ten biggest clonotypes. This sequence originates from an adult with an advanced solid tumor such as melanoma, head and neck, liver or kidney cancer. The sequencing here drew on CD4+ or CD8+ T cells sorted from blood, taken in a trial of the OX40 agonist ivuxolimab. The chain is assembled from TRBV28 and TRBJ2-1, with a tentative D gene TRBD2 over 5 matching bases. The CDR3 here reads CASSLWGSSYNEQFF. The nucleotide sequence reads TGTGCCAGCAGTTTATGGGGGAGCTCCTACAATGAGCAGTTCTTC.